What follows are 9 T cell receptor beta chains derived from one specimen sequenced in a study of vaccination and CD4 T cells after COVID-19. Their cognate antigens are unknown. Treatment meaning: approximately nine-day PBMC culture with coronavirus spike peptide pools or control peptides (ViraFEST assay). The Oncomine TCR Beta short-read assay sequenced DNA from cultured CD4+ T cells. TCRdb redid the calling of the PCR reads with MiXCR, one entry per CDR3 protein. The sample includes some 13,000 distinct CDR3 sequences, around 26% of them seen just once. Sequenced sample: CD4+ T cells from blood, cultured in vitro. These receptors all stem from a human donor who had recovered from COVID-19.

This CDR3 reads CSVLGQGKGYTF. As DNA, the CDR3 is TGCAGCGTACTTGGACAGGGAAAGGGCTACACCTTC. The chain joins TRBV29-1 to TRBJ1-2; 8 bases fit TRBD1. Germline CDR1 SQVTM, CDR2 ANQGSEA. The V gene end was trimmed by 6 bases and the J gene end by 8 bases; junction bases not matched to a gene: 8. The CDR3 covers 12 residues.

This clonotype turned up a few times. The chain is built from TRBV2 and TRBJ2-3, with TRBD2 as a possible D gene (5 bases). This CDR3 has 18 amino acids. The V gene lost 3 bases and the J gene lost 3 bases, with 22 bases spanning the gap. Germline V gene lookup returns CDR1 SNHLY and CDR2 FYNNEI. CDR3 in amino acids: CASSDHSGFTKGTDTQYF. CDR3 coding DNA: TGTGCCAGCAGTGACCACTCGGGATTCACCAAGGGAACAGATACGCAGTATTTT.

The CDR3: CASGTSGGALYAGELFF. In DNA form, the CDR3 reads TGTGCCAGCGGGACTAGCGGGGGGGCCTTGTATGCCGGGGAGCTGTTTTTT. This sequence joins TRBV27 and TRBJ2-2; 16 bases line up with TRBD2. Trimming took 8 bases from V and 6 from J; bases not matched to a gene: 9. The CDR3 has 17 residues. CDR1 is MNHEY, CDR2 SMNVEV, per germline (reference sequence).

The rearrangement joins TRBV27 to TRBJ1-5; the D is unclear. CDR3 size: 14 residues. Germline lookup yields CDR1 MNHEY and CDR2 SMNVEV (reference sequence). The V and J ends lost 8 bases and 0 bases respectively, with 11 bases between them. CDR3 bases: TGTGCCAGCCGAGACTCATCTAGCAATCAGCCCCAGCATTTT. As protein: CASRDSSSNQPQHF.

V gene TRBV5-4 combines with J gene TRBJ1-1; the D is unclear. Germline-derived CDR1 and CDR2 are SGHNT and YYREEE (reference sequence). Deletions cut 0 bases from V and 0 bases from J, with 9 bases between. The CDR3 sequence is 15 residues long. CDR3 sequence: CASSLEGGMNTEAFF. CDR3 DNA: TGTGCCAGCAGCTTGGAAGGCGGGATGAACACTGAAGCTTTCTTT.

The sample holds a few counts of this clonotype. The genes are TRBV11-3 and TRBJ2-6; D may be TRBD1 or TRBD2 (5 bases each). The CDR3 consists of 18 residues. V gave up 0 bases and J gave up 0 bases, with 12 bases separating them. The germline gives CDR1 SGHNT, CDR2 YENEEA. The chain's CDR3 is CASSLDLWGTSGANVLTF. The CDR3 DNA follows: TGTGCCAGCAGCTTAGATCTTTGGGGGACCTCTGGGGCCAACGTCCTGACTTTC.

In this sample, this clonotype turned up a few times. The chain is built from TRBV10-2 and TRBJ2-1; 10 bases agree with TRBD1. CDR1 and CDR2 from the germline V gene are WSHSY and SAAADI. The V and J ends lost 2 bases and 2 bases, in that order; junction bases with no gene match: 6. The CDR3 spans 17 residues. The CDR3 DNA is TGCGCCAGCAGTGAGCCGAAAGGACAGGGGGCCTACAATGAGCAGTTCTTC. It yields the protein CASSEPKGQGAYNEQFF.

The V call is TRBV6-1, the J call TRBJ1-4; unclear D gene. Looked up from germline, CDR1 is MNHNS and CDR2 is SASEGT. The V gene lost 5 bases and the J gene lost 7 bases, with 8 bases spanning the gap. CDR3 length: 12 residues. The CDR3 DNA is TGTGCCAGCAGTCCACGGATTGAAAAACTGTTTTTT. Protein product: CASSPRIEKLFF.

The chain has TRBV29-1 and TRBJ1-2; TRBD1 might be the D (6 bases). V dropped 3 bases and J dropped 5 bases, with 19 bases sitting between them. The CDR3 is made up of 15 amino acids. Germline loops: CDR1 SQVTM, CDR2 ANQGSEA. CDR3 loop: CSVDGGAARGYGYTF. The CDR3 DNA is TGCAGCGTTGATGGGGGGGCCGCTCGGGGGTATGGCTACACCTTC. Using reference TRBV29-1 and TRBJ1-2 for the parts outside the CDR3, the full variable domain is SAVISQKPSRDICQRGTSLTIQCQVDSQVTMMFWYRQQPGQSLTLIATANQGSEATYESGFVIDKFPISRPNLTFSTLTVSNMSPEDSSIYLCSVDGGAARGYGYTFGSGTRLTVV.